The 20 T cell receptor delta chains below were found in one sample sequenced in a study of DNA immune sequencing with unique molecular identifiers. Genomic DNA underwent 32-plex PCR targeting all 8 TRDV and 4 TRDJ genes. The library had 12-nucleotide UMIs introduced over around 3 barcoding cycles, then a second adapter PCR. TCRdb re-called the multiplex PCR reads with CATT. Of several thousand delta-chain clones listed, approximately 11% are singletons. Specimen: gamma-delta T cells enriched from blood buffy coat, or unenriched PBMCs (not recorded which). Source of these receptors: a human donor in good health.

CDR3 loop: CALGEPYLHPRLGDYTDKLIF. The CDR3 nucleotides read TGTGCTCTTGGGGAACCATACCTCCATCCCCGGCTGGGGGACTACACCGATAAACTCATCTTT. This chain links TRDV1 with TRDJ1; TRDD3 matches at 8 bases. Since TCRdb gives no J gene, matching the DNA to germline was used here to assign it. V was clipped by 1 base and J by 0 bases; unmatched bases: 19. In germline, CDR1 is TSWWSYY, CDR2 QGS. The CDR3 extends over 21 amino acids.

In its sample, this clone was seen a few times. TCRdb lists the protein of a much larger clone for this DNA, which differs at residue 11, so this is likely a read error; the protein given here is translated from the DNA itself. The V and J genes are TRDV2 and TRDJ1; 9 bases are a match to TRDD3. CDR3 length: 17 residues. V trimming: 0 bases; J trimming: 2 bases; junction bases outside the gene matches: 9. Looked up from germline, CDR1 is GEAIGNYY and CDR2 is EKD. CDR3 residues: CACDTILGIRKTDKLIF. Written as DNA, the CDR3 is TGTGCCTGTGACACCATACTGGGGATACGTAAAACCGATAAACTCATCTTT.

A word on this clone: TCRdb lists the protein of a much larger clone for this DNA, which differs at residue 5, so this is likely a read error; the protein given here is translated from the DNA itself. In nucleotides, the CDR3 is TGTGCCTGTGACAGCCTACTGGGGGATACTTCTCTGACAGCACAACTCTTCTTT. Translated: CACDSLLGDTSLTAQLFF. V is TRDV2 and J is TRDJ2; 12 nucleotides match TRDD3. There are 18 residues in the CDR3. The germline CDR1 and CDR2 sequences are GEAIGNYY and EKD. The junction had 9 bases not matched to a gene; V was cut back by 2 bases and J by 3 bases.

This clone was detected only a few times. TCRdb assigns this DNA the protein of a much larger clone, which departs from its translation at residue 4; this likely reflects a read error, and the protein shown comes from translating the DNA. The CDR3 reads CACYGVGANTDKLIF. The CDR3 nucleotides read TGTGCCTGTTACGGCGTCGGTGCAAACACCGATAAACTCATCTTT. The chain links TRDV2 to TRDJ1; D is undetermined. The germline CDR1 and CDR2 sequences are GEAIGNYY and EKD. The CDR3 sequence is 15 residues long. Trimming removed 6 bases at V and 0 bases at J, with 16 bases between.

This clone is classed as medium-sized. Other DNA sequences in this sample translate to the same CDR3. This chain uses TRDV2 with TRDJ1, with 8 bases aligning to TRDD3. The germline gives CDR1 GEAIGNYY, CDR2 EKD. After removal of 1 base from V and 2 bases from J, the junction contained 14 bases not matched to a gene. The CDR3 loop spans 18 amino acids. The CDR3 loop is CACDTVLPGGQRTDKLIF. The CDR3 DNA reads TGTGCCTGTGACACTGTCCTACCTGGGGGACAGAGGACCGATAAACTCATCTTT.

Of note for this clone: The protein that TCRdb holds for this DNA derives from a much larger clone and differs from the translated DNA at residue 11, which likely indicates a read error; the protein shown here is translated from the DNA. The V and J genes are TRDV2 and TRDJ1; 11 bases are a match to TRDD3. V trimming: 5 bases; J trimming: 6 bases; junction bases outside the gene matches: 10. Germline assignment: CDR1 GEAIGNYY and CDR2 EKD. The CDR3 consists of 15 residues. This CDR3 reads CACAQLGDRDHKLIF. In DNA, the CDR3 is TGTGCCTGTGCCCAACTGGGGGATAGGGACCATAAACTCATCTTT.

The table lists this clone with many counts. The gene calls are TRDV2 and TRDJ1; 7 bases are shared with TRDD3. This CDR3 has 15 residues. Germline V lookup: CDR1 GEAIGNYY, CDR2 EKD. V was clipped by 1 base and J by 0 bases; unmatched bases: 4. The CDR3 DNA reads TGTGCCTGTGACACACTGGGGCGTAACACCGATAAACTCATCTTT. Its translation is CACDTLGRNTDKLIF.

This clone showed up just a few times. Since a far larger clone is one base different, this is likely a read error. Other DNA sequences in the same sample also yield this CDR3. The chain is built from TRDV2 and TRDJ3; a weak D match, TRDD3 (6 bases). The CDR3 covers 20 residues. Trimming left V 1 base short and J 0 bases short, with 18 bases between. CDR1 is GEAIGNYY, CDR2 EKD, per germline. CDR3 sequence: CACDTGSLGVGSWDTRQMFF. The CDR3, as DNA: TGTGCCTGTGACACGGGAAGCTTGGGGGTCGGCTCCTGGGACACCCGACAGATGTTTTTC.

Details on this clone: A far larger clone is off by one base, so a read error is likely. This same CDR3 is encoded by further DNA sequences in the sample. CDR3 sequence (DNA): TGTGCTCTTGGGGTGGATTCCTCGTACCTACGCCGATACTGGGGATCAAGCGAGGGAGCCGCGATCGATAAACTCATCTTT. Amino acid sequence: CALGVDSSYLRRYWGSSEGAAIDKLIF. The V gene is TRDV1, the J gene TRDJ1; 7 nucleotides line up with TRDD3. Germline matching of the DNA provided the J gene here, since TCRdb leaves it blank. Germline V CDR1 and CDR2: TSWWSYY, QGS. The CDR3 runs 27 residues. Trimming took 4 bases from V and 4 from J; bases not matched to a gene: 45.

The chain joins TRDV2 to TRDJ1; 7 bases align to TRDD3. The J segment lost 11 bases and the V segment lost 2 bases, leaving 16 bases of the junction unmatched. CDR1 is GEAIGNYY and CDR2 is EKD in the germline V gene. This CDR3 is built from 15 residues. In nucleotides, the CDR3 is TGTGCCTGTGACAAATCAATACTGGGGATAAAGGGGCTCATCTTT. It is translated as CACDKSILGIKGLIF.

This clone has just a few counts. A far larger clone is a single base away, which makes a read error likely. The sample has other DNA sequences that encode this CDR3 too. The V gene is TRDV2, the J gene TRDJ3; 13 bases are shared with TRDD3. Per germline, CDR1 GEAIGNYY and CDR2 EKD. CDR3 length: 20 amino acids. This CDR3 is CACEPYWGIRGSWDTRQMFF. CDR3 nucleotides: TGTGCCTGTGAACCGTACTGGGGGATACGGGGCTCCTGGGACACACGACAGATGTTTTTC.

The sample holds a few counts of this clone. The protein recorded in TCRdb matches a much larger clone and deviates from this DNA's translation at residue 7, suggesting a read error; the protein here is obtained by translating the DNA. The CDR3 reads CACDPLEDKSDKLIF. CDR3 nucleotide sequence: TGTGCCTGTGACCCACTGGAGGATAAATCCGATAAACTCATCTTT. The V and J genes are TRDV2 and TRDJ1, with a weak D call TRDD3 (5 bases). V was pared by 3 bases and J by 3 bases, with 16 bases between. In germline, CDR1 is GEAIGNYY, CDR2 EKD. The CDR3 runs to 15 residues.

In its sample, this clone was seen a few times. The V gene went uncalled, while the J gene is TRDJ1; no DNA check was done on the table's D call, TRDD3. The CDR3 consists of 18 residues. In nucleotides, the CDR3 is TGTGCTCTTGGGAAGGGGCGGGGATACGCCCCGTACACCGATAAACTCATCTTT. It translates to CALGKGRGYAPYTDKLIF.

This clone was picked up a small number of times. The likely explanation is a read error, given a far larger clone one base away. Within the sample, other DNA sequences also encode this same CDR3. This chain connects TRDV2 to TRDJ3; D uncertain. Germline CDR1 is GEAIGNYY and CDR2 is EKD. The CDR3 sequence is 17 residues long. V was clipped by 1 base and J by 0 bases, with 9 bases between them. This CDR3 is CACDTSPPSWDTRQMFF. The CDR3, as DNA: TGTGCCTGTGACACATCTCCCCCCTCCTGGGACACCCGACAGATGTTTTTC.

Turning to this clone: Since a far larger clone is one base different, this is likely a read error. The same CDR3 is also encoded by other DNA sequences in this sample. The CDR3 bases are TGTGCCTGTGACCCCGTAATACGGCGTACCGATAAACTCATCTTT. Amino acids: CACDPVIRRTDKLIF. The chain links TRDV2 to TRDJ1; D is perhaps TRDD3 (5 bases). The V gene's germline CDR1 is GEAIGNYY and CDR2 EKD. The V and J ends lost 3 bases and 2 bases respectively, with 15 bases between them. The CDR3 length is 15 residues.

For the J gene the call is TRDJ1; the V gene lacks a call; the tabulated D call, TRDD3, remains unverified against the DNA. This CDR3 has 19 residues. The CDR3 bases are TGTGCTCTTGGGCCTTCCTACCAGTACTGGGGGACCTTAAGCGATAAACTCATCTTT. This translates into CALGPSYQYWGTLSDKLIF.

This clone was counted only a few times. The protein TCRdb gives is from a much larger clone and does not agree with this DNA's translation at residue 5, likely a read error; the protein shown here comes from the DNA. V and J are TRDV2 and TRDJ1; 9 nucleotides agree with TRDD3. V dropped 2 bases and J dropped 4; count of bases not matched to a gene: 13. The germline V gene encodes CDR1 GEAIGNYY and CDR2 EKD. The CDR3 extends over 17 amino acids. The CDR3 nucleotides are TGTGCCTGTGACAGCGTTACTGGGGGACCAGAGGGCGATAAACTCATCTTT. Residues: CACDSVTGGPEGDKLIF.

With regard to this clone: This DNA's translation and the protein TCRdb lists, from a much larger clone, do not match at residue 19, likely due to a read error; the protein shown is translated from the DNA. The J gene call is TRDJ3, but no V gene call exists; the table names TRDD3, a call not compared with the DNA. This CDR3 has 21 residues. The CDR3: CALGECPTRGFSSWDTRQTFF. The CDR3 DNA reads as TGTGCTCTTGGGGAATGCCCTACTCGGGGCTTTAGCTCCTGGGACACCCGACAGACGTTTTTC.

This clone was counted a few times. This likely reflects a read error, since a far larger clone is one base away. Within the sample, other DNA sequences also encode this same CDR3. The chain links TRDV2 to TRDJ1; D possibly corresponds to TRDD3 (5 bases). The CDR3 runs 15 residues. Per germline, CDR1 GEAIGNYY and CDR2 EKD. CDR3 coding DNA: TGTGCCTGTGACACCGTCGGGGGTCGCACCGACAAACTCATCTTT. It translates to CACDTVGGRTDKLIF.

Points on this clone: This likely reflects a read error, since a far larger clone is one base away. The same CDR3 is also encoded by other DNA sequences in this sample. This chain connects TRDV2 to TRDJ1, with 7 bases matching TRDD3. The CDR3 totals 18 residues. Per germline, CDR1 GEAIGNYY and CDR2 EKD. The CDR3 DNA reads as TGTGCCTGCGACACCGTAGGAGGTGGGGATATCCGATCCGATAAACTCATCTTT. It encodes CACDTVGGGDIRSDKLIF.